The 21 T cell receptor beta chains presented below share a single source sample, sequenced in a study of cytomegalovirus exposure and HLA in healthy donors. A multiplex PCR was run with 60 Vbeta primers and 13 Jbeta primers. The data were produced by immunoSEQ multiplex PCR, yet TCRdb's version contains in-frame clones alone and is incomplete. The table lists 100,000 to 150,000 clones, approximately 80% of them singletons. Sequencing was carried out using PBMCs. All receptors derive from a man between 18 and 35 years old in good health and CMV-seropositive.

Details on this clone: Compared with germline, one end of the junction differs, possibly owing to a read error. This chain joins TRBV28 and TRBJ1-6; TRBD1 matches at 8 bases. The germline V gene encodes CDR1 MDHEN and CDR2 SYDVKM. This CDR3 region has 16 residues. CDR3 protein: CASSLWRTGNNSPLHF. The CDR3 DNA follows: TGTGCCAGCAGTCTATGGAGGACAGGGAATAATTCACCCCTCCACTTT.

Details on this clone: Relative to the germline gene, one junction end is altered; a read error may explain this. This chain links TRBV6-5 with TRBJ2-4; D might be TRBD2 (7 bases). This CDR3 region has 15 residues. In germline, CDR1 is MNHEY, CDR2 SVGAGI. The CDR3 DNA follows: TGTGCCAGCAGCCCCGGGGGGCTGGCCAAAAACAGTCAGTACTTC. It codes for CASSPGGLAKNSQYF.

This chain joins TRBV10-1 and TRBJ1-1; TRBD1 is a possible D gene (6 bases). The CDR3 has 15 amino acids. Trimming left V 5 bases short and J 4 bases short, with 17 bases between. Germline V CDR1 and CDR2: WNHNN, SYGVQD (reference sequence). The CDR3 loop is CASSLTPGAATEAFF. The CDR3 DNA sequence: TGCGCCAGCAGTTTGACACCAGGGGCAGCCACTGAAGCTTTCTTT.

The rearrangement uses TRBV25-1 and TRBJ2-1, with 8 bases identical to TRBD2. With 4 bases clipped from V and 3 bases from J, the junction kept 2 bases outside the gene matches. The CDR3 length is 14 residues. The germline V gene has CDR1 MGHDK and CDR2 SYGVNS. DNA for the CDR3: TGTGCCAGCAGTGTTACTAGCGGCTACAATGAGCAGTTCTTC. Its translation is CASSVTSGYNEQFF. The complete variable domain, with remaining parts taken from reference TRBV25-1 and TRBJ2-1, reads EADIYQTPRYLVIGTGKKITLECSQTMGHDKMYWYQQDPGMELHLIHYSYGVNSTEKGDLSSESTVSRIRTEHFPLTLESARPSHTSQYLCASSVTSGYNEQFFGPGTRLTVL.

The chain carries TRBV7-2 and TRBJ1-1; D is uncertain. Germline V CDR1 and CDR2: SGHTA, FQGNSA. The length of the CDR3 is 14 residues. Trimming stripped 7 bases from V and 1 base from J, with 13 bases between. The chain's CDR3 is CASNSFIRNTEAFF. In DNA, the CDR3 is TGTGCCAGCAACTCTTTTATAAGGAACACTGAAGCTTTCTTT.

The V gene is TRBV30, the J gene TRBJ1-1; TRBD1 agrees at 7 bases. Germline CDR1 reads GTSNPN; CDR2 reads SVGIG (reference sequence). The CDR3 length is 15 residues. V shed 3 bases, J shed 3 bases, and the junction held 10 bases outside the gene matches. CDR3 DNA: TGTGCCTGGAGCCGAGGGACAGAACCTTACACTGAAGCTTTCTTT. Its protein product is CAWSRGTEPYTEAFF.

V and J are TRBV5-1 and TRBJ2-1, with a tentative D call TRBD1 (6 bases). CDR1 is SGHRS and CDR2 is YFSETQ in the germline V gene. V was cut by 4 bases and J by 0 bases, with 11 bases left in between. CDR3 length equals 15 residues. The CDR3 DNA is TGCGCCAGCAGCAAGGACAGTAGCTCCTACAATGAGCAGTTCTTC. Protein product: CASSKDSSSYNEQFF.

This chain links TRBV28 with TRBJ2-7; a weak D match, TRBD2 (6 bases). CDR3 length: 13 amino acids. Trimming removed 2 bases at V and 1 base at J, with 6 bases between. The V gene's germline CDR1 is MDHEN and CDR2 SYDVKM. CDR3 sequence (DNA): TGTGCCAGCAGTTTAGCGGGGTCCTACGAGCAGTACTTC. Encoded protein: CASSLAGSYEQYF.

This clone was seen more than once but under ten times. This sequence joins TRBV30 and TRBJ1-1; TRBD1 matches 7 bases. CDR1 GTSNPN and CDR2 SVGIG come from the germline V gene (reference sequence). J lost 3 bases, V lost 7 bases, and 8 bases had no gene match. The CDR3 contains 13 residues. The chain's CDR3 is CAYSTGMYTEAFF. For the CDR3, the DNA is TGTGCCTATTCGACAGGGATGTACACTGAAGCTTTCTTT. The whole variable domain, remainder taken from reference TRBV30 and TRBJ1-1, is SQTIHQWPATLVQPVGSPLSLECTVEGTSNPNLYWYRQAAGRGLQLLFYSVGIGQISSEVPQNLSASRPQDRQFILSSKKLLLSDSGFYLCAYSTGMYTEAFFGQGTRLTVV.

This clone showed up just once. This chain's CDR3 is CSAWTGGSVEQYF. The CDR3 DNA reads TGCAGCGCCTGGACAGGGGGCAGTGTCGAGCAGTACTTC. The chain combines TRBV29-1 with TRBJ2-7, with 11 bases aligning to TRBD1. The J segment lost 6 bases and the V segment lost 7 bases, leaving 8 bases of the junction unmatched. The germline V gene encodes CDR1 SQVTM and CDR2 ANQGSEA. The CDR3 is 13 residues long.

V and J are TRBV18 and TRBJ2-3; no definite D call. The CDR3 contains 13 residues. V was cut by 0 bases and J by 6 bases, with 7 bases left in between. CDR1 and CDR2 from the germline V gene are KGHSH and LQKENI. In DNA, the CDR3 is TGTGCCAGCTCACCACCCGCCGGTGATACGCAGTATTTT. This gives the protein CASSPPAGDTQYF.

This chain connects TRBV27 to TRBJ2-2; D is undetermined. CDR3 length: 14 amino acids. Germline V gene lookup returns CDR1 MNHEY and CDR2 SMNVEV (reference sequence). V was pared by 3 bases and J by 1 base, with 6 bases between. CDR3 in amino acids: CASSFSRNTGELFF. As DNA, the CDR3 is TGTGCCAGCAGTTTTAGCAGGAACACCGGGGAGCTGTTTTTT.

The CDR3 DNA reads TGTGCCAGTAAAACCTCCGGGACACTTGAGAACACTGAAGCTTTCTTT. Its translation: CASKTSGTLENTEAFF. The chain joins TRBV19 to TRBJ1-1, with D tentatively TRBD1 (6 bases). There are 16 residues in the CDR3. Germline V lookup: CDR1 LNHDA, CDR2 SQIVND (reference sequence). V was trimmed by 7 bases and J by 1 base, leaving 19 bases between them. Full variable domain (missing parts from reference TRBV19 and TRBJ1-1): DGGITQSPKYLFRKEGQNVTLSCEQNLNHDAMYWYRQDPGQGLRLIYYSQIVNDFQKGDIAEGYSVSREKKESFPLTVTSAQKNPTAFYLCASKTSGTLENTEAFFGQGTRLTVV.

This clone has a handful of counts. The CDR3 nucleotides are TGTGCCAGCAGCTTAGACCTGTTTGACGAGCAGTACTTC. As protein: CASSLDLFDEQYF. This chain joins TRBV11-2 and TRBJ2-7; D remains ambiguous. V was shortened by 0 bases and J by 5 bases, with 8 bases between the two germline ends. CDR1 and CDR2 (germline): SGHAT, FQNNGV. This CDR3 contains 13 residues.

This clone turned up a few times. The chain recombines TRBV14 with TRBJ1-1, with TRBD1 identical over 8 bases. CDR3 length equals 14 residues. CDR1 and CDR2 (germline): SGHDN, FVKESK. V trimming: 4 bases; J trimming: 4 bases; junction bases outside the gene matches: 5. CDR3 region: CASSRQGLGTEAFF. The CDR3, as DNA: TGTGCCAGCAGCCGACAGGGGTTGGGCACTGAAGCTTTCTTT.

This clone was observed a few times. The genes are TRBV4-1 and TRBJ1-1; D perhaps matches TRBD1 (6 bases). V was clipped by 1 base and J by 5 bases, with 14 bases between them. This CDR3 spans 15 amino acids. Germline V gene lookup returns CDR1 MGHRA and CDR2 YSYEKL. Here the CDR3 reads CASSQVGTGSTEAFF. For the CDR3, the DNA is TGCGCCAGCAGCCAAGTAGGCACAGGGTCGACTGAAGCTTTCTTT.

The sample holds a few counts of this clone. The chain uses TRBV7-9 and TRBJ1-2, with 12 bases lining up with TRBD1. Germline V gene data show CDR1 as SEHNR and CDR2 as FQNEAQ (reference sequence). CDR3 length: 16 amino acids. V shed 1 base and J 4 bases; nucleotides not matched to a gene: 4. CDR3 sequence (DNA): TGTGCCAGCAGCTTAGAAGCGGGACAGGGGGCCTATGGCTACACCTTC. Amino acids: CASSLEAGQGAYGYTF.

V and J are TRBV9 and TRBJ2-1; TRBD1 matches at 8 bases. J gave up 0 bases and V 6 bases, and 5 bases lay outside the gene matches. The CDR3 totals 15 residues. The germline V gene has CDR1 SGDLS and CDR2 YYNGEE. The CDR3 loop reads CASTDGTGSYNEQFF. For the CDR3, the DNA is TGTGCCAGCACCGACGGGACAGGCTCCTACAATGAGCAGTTCTTC.

This chain connects TRBV5-8 to TRBJ2-3, with 8 bases lining up with TRBD1. The CDR3 is 17 amino acids. With 0 bases clipped from V and 3 bases from J, the junction kept 9 bases outside the gene matches. The V gene's germline CDR1 is SGHTS and CDR2 YDEGEE. CDR3 loop: CASSLGGTGGRTDTQYF. In DNA form, the CDR3 reads TGTGCCAGCAGCTTGGGTGGCACAGGGGGAAGGACAGATACGCAGTATTTT. The entire variable domain, with the rest obtained from reference TRBV5-8 and TRBJ2-3, is as follows: EAGVTQSPTHLIKTRGQQATLRCSPISGHTSVYWYQQALGLGLQFLLWYDEGEERNRGNFPPRFSGRQFPNYSSELNVNALELEDSALYLCASSLGGTGGRTDTQYFGPGTRLTVL.

In its sample, this clone was seen a few times. V usage is TRBV5-4 and J usage is TRBJ2-2; D possibly corresponds to TRBD1 (6 bases). Trimming removed 5 bases from V and 5 bases from J, with 10 bases in between. The CDR3 is made up of 13 amino acids. Germline V gene data show CDR1 as SGHNT and CDR2 as YYREEE (reference sequence). The CDR3 DNA reads as TGTGCCAGCAGTCCAGGGGCTACCGGGGAGCTGTTTTTT. Translated: CASSPGATGELFF.

This chain links TRBV11-2 with TRBJ1-1, with a weak D call TRBD1 (6 bases). CDR1 is SGHAT and CDR2 is FQNNGV in the germline V gene. This CDR3 has 15 amino acids. Trimming pared 4 bases from V and 4 bases from J, leaving 16 bases between. The CDR3 nucleotides are TGTGCCAGCAGCTCCTTACAGGGTAGGGGCACTGAAGCTTTCTTT. Its translation: CASSSLQGRGTEAFF.